This T cell receptor (beta chain) comes out of a study of blood T cell repertoires in COVID-19. Study context: Samples representing acute and convalescent COVID-19 were sourced from the United States, Italy and Spain.

The data were produced by immunoSEQ multiplex PCR, yet TCRdb's version contains in-frame clones alone and is incomplete. The data show 65,000 to 90,000 clones, with 75% to 80% seen just once and approximately 2.5% held by the top ten. This clone ranks as medium-sized. The CDR3 sequence is 13 residues long. Germline CDR1 is LNHDA and CDR2 is SQIVND (reference sequence). V dropped 3 bases and J dropped 6 bases, with 11 bases sitting between them. The clonotype originates from a man in his 70s with COVID-19, enrolled during active disease. Source material: peripheral blood. V and J are TRBV19 and TRBJ1-1, with D hard to call. The DNA of the CDR3 is TGTGCCAGTAGTATGCTCCGGGTCGCTGAAGCTTTCTTT. Its translation is CASSMLRVAEAFF.